Presented here are 11 T cell receptor beta chains from one specimen sequenced in a study of CD8 T cells in ankylosing spondylitis (dated by TCRdb to about 2017). Library method: 5' RACE. Sequencing instrument: Illumina HiSeq 2500. TCRdb's own reprocessing of the public reads used fastp at Q25 and MiXCR and kept productive beta chains. Every distinct CDR3 protein forms one entry, paired with its most common genes and DNA. The sample profile shows 300,000 to 350,000 distinct CDR3 sequences; about 15% of them were found once. Approximately 0.99% of the sample lies in the top ten. Sample: blood, either unsorted or a sorted T cell fraction (not recorded which). The receptors shown here come from a male donor with ankylosing spondylitis or in good health (not recorded which).

The chain joins TRBV12-3 or TRBV12-4 to TRBJ2-1, with 7 positions matching TRBD1. There are 17 residues in the CDR3. V lost 4 bases to trimming and J lost 2 bases; unmatched junction nucleotides: 11. CDR3 coding DNA: TGTGCCAGCAGTTCTAGGACAGGACAAGTCCCCTACAATGAGCAGTTCTTC. It is translated as CASSSRTGQVPYNEQFF.

This clonotype has a handful of counts. The CDR3 DNA reads TGTGCCAGCAGCTTAGTAATGGGACAGACCTTTCGAACCGGGGAGCTGTTTTTT. Amino acid sequence: CASSLVMGQTFRTGELFF. This chain connects TRBV11-2 to TRBJ2-2, with 7 bases fitting TRBD1. The CDR3 loop spans 18 amino acids. The junction had 13 bases not matched to a gene; V was cut back by 1 base and J by 5 bases. CDR1 and CDR2 from the germline V gene are SGHAT and FQNNGV.

This clonotype has a handful of counts. J is TRBJ1-1 and V is TRBV15; no clear D. Germline values: CDR1 LNHNV, CDR2 YYDKDF (reference sequence). CDR3 length equals 14 residues. V was trimmed by 1 base and J by 3 bases, leaving 9 bases between them. The CDR3 is CATSRVDAHTEAFF. CDR3 in DNA: TGTGCCACCAGCAGAGTGGACGCGCACACTGAAGCTTTCTTT.

This clonotype was observed a few times. The chain couples TRBV11-2 to TRBJ2-1, with D uncertain. Trimming shortened V by 2 bases and J by 3 bases, and 11 bases separated the two germline ends. The CDR3 runs to 15 residues. The germline gives CDR1 SGHAT, CDR2 FQNNGV. This CDR3 is CASSLSSQYYNEQFF. The CDR3 DNA sequence: TGTGCCAGCAGCTTATCAAGTCAGTACTACAATGAGCAGTTCTTC.

This clonotype was detected only a few times. The rearrangement uses TRBV5-1 and TRBJ1-1; no definite D call. This CDR3 is 15 amino acids long. Germline CDR1 is SGHRS and CDR2 is YFSETQ. Trimming took off 0 bases at V and 5 bases at J, with 14 bases between the two ends. The CDR3 coding sequence is TGCGCCAGCAGCTTGGAGGTCCCGGGGAGAACTGAAGCTTTCTTT. Its translation: CASSLEVPGRTEAFF.

This clonotype has a handful of counts. The chain combines TRBV7-2 with TRBJ1-2; TRBD1 aligns across 8 bases. Germline CDR1 is SGHTA and CDR2 is FQGNSA. CDR3 length equals 15 residues. V gave up 5 bases and J gave up 8 bases; unmatched junction bases: 13. The DNA of the CDR3 is TGTGCCAGCAGCGCCCAGCCAGGGGGCCCCGGCGGCTACACCTTC. It translates to CASSAQPGGPGGYTF. Full variable domain (outside the CDR3, taken from reference TRBV7-2 and TRBJ1-2): GAGVSQSPSNKVTEKGKDVELRCDPISGHTALYWYRQSLGQGLEFLIYFQGNSAPDKSGLPSDRFSAERTGGSVSTLTIQRTQQEDSAVYLCASSAQPGGPGGYTFGSGTRLTVV.

This chain joins TRBV28 and TRBJ1-2; tentative D call: TRBD1 (5 bases). V lost 6 bases to trimming and J lost 2 bases, with 16 bases between them. The CDR3 covers 15 residues. The germline gives CDR1 MDHEN, CDR2 SYDVKM. CDR3 DNA sequence: TGTGCCAGCAGGGTGCAGGGAGGCTCAAACTATGGCTACACCTTC. This encodes CASRVQGGSNYGYTF.

V is TRBV10-3 and J is TRBJ2-5; TRBD2 aligns across 9 bases. The V gene end was trimmed by 6 bases and the J gene end by 1 base; junction bases not matched to a gene: 6. Germline V CDR1 and CDR2: ENHRY, SYGVKD. This CDR3 has 15 residues. CDR3 DNA: TGTGCCATCAGGCCAGCGGGAGGATCCCAAGAGACCCAGTACTTC. It is translated as CAIRPAGGSQETQYF.

This clonotype was found a few times. The chain carries TRBV27 and TRBJ1-6, with unresolved D. Germline CDR1 reads MNHEY; CDR2 reads SMNVEV (reference sequence). Between the trimmed V and J ends, which lost 9 bases and 0 bases, there was a span of 12 bases. The CDR3 sequence is 15 residues long. The CDR3 protein is CASRRPSSYNSPLHF. CDR3 coding DNA: TGTGCCAGTCGGCGCCCGAGCTCCTATAATTCACCCCTCCACTTT.

This clonotype was observed a handful of times. The genes are TRBV20-1 and TRBJ2-5, with D maybe TRBD2 (7 bases). CDR3 length equals 14 residues. CDR1 and CDR2 from the germline V gene are DFQATT and SNEGSKA (reference sequence). V was clipped by 1 base and J by 4 bases, with 13 bases between them. The CDR3 spells CSARVGGGRETQYF. The DNA of the CDR3 is TGCAGTGCTAGAGTGGGGGGGGGGCGAGAGACCCAGTACTTC.

This chain links TRBV21-1 with TRBJ2-7; the DNA was not compared with TRBD2, the D call given in the table. TRBV21-1 is noted as a pseudogene. This CDR3 spans 17 amino acids. CDR3 region: CASTLYIGTRPSLEQYF. As DNA, the CDR3 is TGTGCCAGCACCTTGTACATCGGGACTCGGCCGTCACTCGAGCAGTACTTC.